This TCR beta chain appears in the sequencing data of a study of blood T cell repertoires in COVID-19. Study as a whole: Sites in the United States, Italy and Spain provided acute and convalescent COVID-19 samples. PBMCs, B-cell-depleted T cells, or T cells provided the cDNA or gDNA that made up the material.

Trimming took 5 bases from V and 8 from J; bases not matched to a gene: 8. The CDR3 length is 16 residues. The germline V gene encodes CDR1 WSHSY and CDR2 SAAADI. Original processing methods: From reference gene primer amplification, estimates of nucleated cell counts were derived. Data came from immunoSEQ multiplex PCR; TCRdb stores just in-frame clones and leaves some out. The D gene and trimming were derived from the DNA, and the V and J assignments and clone size from that table. The sample lists some 130,000 clones; more than 75% were seen once. This chain connects TRBV10-2 to TRBJ2-3; 15 nucleotides match TRBD2. The sequencing sample was made of peripheral blood. This clonotype was obtained from a man between 60 and 75 years old who had recovered from COVID-19. The CDR3, as DNA: TGCGCCAGCAGTTCCGGGACTAGCGGGGGGCTGGGTACGCAGTATTTT. Protein sequence: CASSSGTSGGLGTQYF.